This passage covers 21 T cell receptor beta chains from one sample sequenced in a study of shared clonotypes between healthy human individuals. The repertoire was sequenced with immunoSEQ multiplex PCR; TCRdb's copy has only in-frame clones and lacks some. The data show about 490,000 clones, 81% seen once. What was sequenced was PBMCs. The source of these receptors is a middle-aged woman in good health. Some clones in this sample may be carry-over from other donors' samples.

Regarding this clone: With a much larger clone just one base away, this may be a read error. Given the absence of the conserved phenylalanine or tryptophan at the CDR3 end, a read error is likely. This sequence joins TRBV7-9 and TRBJ1-6; D call uncertain. Trimming removed 5 bases at V and 1 base at J, with 3 bases between. The CDR3 length is 13 residues. From germline, CDR1 is SEHNR and CDR2 FQNEAQ (reference sequence). The CDR3 spells CASSLSYNSPLHL. The CDR3 DNA reads as TGTGCCAGCAGCCTATCCTATAATTCACCCCTCCACCTT.

The CDR3 loop reads CASSVRWARTGVNEQYF. In DNA, the CDR3 is TGTGCCAGCAGTGTTCGGTGGGCCCGGACAGGGGTGAACGAGCAGTACTTC. The V call is TRBV6-1, the J call TRBJ2-7; TRBD1 agrees at 9 bases. The V and J ends lost 4 bases and 5 bases, in that order; junction bases with no gene match: 15. Germline-derived CDR1 and CDR2 are MNHNS and SASEGT. CDR3 length equals 17 residues.

The chain joins TRBV5-1 to TRBJ1-1; tentatively, D is TRBD1 (6 bases). Germline CDR1 and CDR2: SGHRS and YFSETQ. This CDR3 is built from 16 residues. The ends were cut back, 4 bases at V and 0 bases at J, with 16 bases in the middle. CDR3: CASSPHSRGMNTEAFF. The CDR3 nucleotides are TGCGCCAGCAGCCCCCATTCCAGGGGAATGAACACTGAAGCTTTCTTT.

The chain couples TRBV5-6 to TRBJ1-5; perhaps TRBD1 as D (6 bases). The germline V gene has CDR1 SGHDT and CDR2 YYEEEE. The CDR3 consists of 14 residues. V lost 5 bases, J lost 2 bases, and 11 bases lay in between. The CDR3 nucleotides read TGTGCCAGCAGTTACAGGGTAGGCAATCAGCCCCAGCATTTT. This sequence encodes CASSYRVGNQPQHF.

In regard to this clone: With a far larger clone one base away, a read error is the likely cause. The V and J genes are TRBV6-1 and TRBJ2-5, with D maybe TRBD2 (5 bases). The germline V gene has CDR1 MNHNS and CDR2 SASEGT. This CDR3 region has 16 residues. The DNA of the CDR3 is TGTTCCAGCAGTGAAGCGCAGACGGGAACGAAAGAGACCCAGTACTTC. Translated, it gives CSSSEAQTGTKETQYF.

This clone was recorded at least ten times. The chain joins TRBV4-1 to TRBJ1-1, with D maybe TRBD1 (5 bases). Trimming removed 4 bases from V and 5 bases from J, with 20 bases in between. Germline V gives CDR1 MGHRA, CDR2 YSYEKL. CDR3 length: 16 amino acids. The CDR3 is CASSPPKGRAHTEAFF. The CDR3 coding sequence is TGCGCCAGCAGCCCACCCAAGGGACGGGCGCATACTGAAGCTTTCTTT.

This clone was detected many times. The rearrangement links TRBV30 to TRBJ1-6; TRBD1 might be the D (5 bases). CDR1 GTSNPN and CDR2 SVGIG come from the germline V gene (reference sequence). Between the trimmed V and J ends, which lost 1 base and 9 bases, there was a span of 13 bases. CDR3 length: 14 amino acids. The CDR3 DNA reads TGTGCCTGGAGTGAGGACTTTGGGGGTTCACCCCTCCACTTT. This codes for CAWSEDFGGSPLHF.

Comments on this clone: A read error is the likely source, as a far larger clone sits one nucleotide away. Other DNA sequences in the sample encode the same CDR3. The chain has TRBV29-1 and TRBJ1-1, with D possibly matching TRBD1 (6 bases). The CDR3 has 13 residues. Germline V CDR1 and CDR2: SQVTM, ANQGSEA. The CDR3 loop is CSVDYGGGTEALF. CDR3 DNA sequence: TGCAGCGTTGATTATGGTGGGGGCACTGAAGCTTTATTT.

The J gene is TRBJ2-7, the V gene TRBV18, with 9 bases that match TRBD1. The CDR3 loop spans 17 amino acids. V was pared by 4 bases and J by 3 bases, with 13 bases of the junction left unmatched. Germline CDR1 and CDR2: KGHSH and LQKENI. The CDR3 sequence: CASSQNPAGTGYYEQYF. The DNA for the CDR3 is TGTGCCAGCTCACAAAACCCGGCGGGGACAGGGTACTACGAGCAGTACTTC.

The gene calls are TRBV4-1 and TRBJ2-3, with TRBD1 matching 8 bases. In germline, CDR1 is MGHRA, CDR2 YSYEKL. The CDR3 totals 16 residues. Trimming cost V 0 bases and J 0 bases; bases outside gene matches: 2. The DNA for the CDR3 is TGCGCCAGCAGCCAAGATTGGACAGGGAGCACAGATACGCAGTATTTT. Amino acid sequence: CASSQDWTGSTDTQYF.

This clone occurred many times. The same CDR3 is also encoded by other DNA sequences in this sample. CDR3 DNA: TGTGCCAGCAGTCGGGACAGGGGTGGCAATCAGCCCCAGCATTTT. Its translation is CASSRDRGGNQPQHF. The chain is built from TRBV28 and TRBJ1-5, with TRBD1 matching over 10 bases. V lost 5 bases to trimming and J lost 2 bases; unmatched junction nucleotides: 3. CDR1 MDHEN and CDR2 SYDVKM come from the germline V gene. The CDR3 length is 15 residues. Combining the CDR3 with reference TRBV28 and TRBJ1-5 gives the whole variable domain DVKVTQSSRYLVKRTGEKVFLECVQDMDHENMFWYRQDPGLGLRLIYFSYDVKMKEKGDIPEGYSVSREKKERFSLILESASTNQTSMYLCASSRDRGGNQPQHFGDGTRLSIL.

In nucleotides, the CDR3 is TGTGCCAGCAGTGAATTAGGCAAGGACACTGAAGCTTTCTTT. It encodes CASSELGKDTEAFF. V usage is TRBV25-1 and J usage is TRBJ1-1; D ambiguous. CDR1 and CDR2 from the germline V gene are MGHDK and SYGVNS. The CDR3 sequence is 14 residues long. Trimming took off 1 base at V and 3 bases at J, with 9 bases between the two ends.

This clone appeared once. The chain is built from TRBV18 and TRBJ1-1; tentative D call: TRBD1 (5 bases). V shed 1 base and J shed 2 bases, with 8 bases lying between them. Germline values: CDR1 KGHSH, CDR2 LQKENI. The CDR3 has 14 residues. Here the CDR3 DNA reads TGTGCCAGCTCACCACAGGGGCTTAACACTGAAGCTTTCTTT. It translates to CASSPQGLNTEAFF.

About this clone: Since a far larger clone is one base different, this is likely a read error. The same CDR3 also results from other DNA sequences found in this sample. This chain uses TRBV9 with TRBJ1-5; D gene unclear. CDR1 is SGDLS and CDR2 is YYNGEE in the germline V gene. CDR3 size: 13 residues. CDR3 nucleotides: TGTGCCAGCAGCGCCACTAGCAATCAGCCCCAGCACTTT. Translating gives CASSATSNQPQHF.

About this clone: One base separates it from a far larger clone, so it is likely a read error. The rearrangement uses TRBV5-1 and TRBJ2-7, with 8 bases that match TRBD1. The CDR3 covers 17 residues. The germline V gene has CDR1 SGHRS and CDR2 YFSETQ. V shed 6 bases, J shed 3 bases, and the junction held 17 bases outside the gene matches. The DNA for the CDR3 is TGCGCCAGCACAAGGGGGACAGGAAACGGGGAATACTACGAGCAGTACTTC. This gives the protein CASTRGTGNGEYYEQYF. The full variable domain, its missing parts supplied by reference TRBV5-1 and TRBJ2-7, is KAGVTQTPRYLIKTRGQQVTLSCSPISGHRSVSWYQQTPGQGLQFLFEYFSETQRNKGNFPGRFSGRQFSNSRSEMNVSTLELGDSALYLCASTRGTGNGEYYEQYFGPGTRLTVT.

The chain combines TRBV7-2 with TRBJ1-1; 8 nucleotides match TRBD1. The germline V gene has CDR1 SGHTA and CDR2 FQGNSA. This CDR3 has 13 amino acids. Losses at the gene ends were 4 bases for V and 5 bases for J; bases not matched to a gene: 3. The CDR3: CASSSDRETEAFF. Here the CDR3 DNA reads TGTGCCAGCAGCTCGGACAGGGAGACTGAAGCTTTCTTT.

V usage is TRBV27 and J usage is TRBJ1-1, with 9 bases fitting TRBD1. J gave up 12 bases and V 3 bases, and 11 bases lay outside the gene matches. Germline CDR1 MNHEY, CDR2 SMNVEV (reference sequence). This CDR3 spans 14 amino acids. Here the CDR3 DNA reads TGTGCCAGCAGTTTTCAGGGACAGGGCTATTCCTCTTTCTTT. This translates into CASSFQGQGYSSFF.

This chain connects TRBV6-5 to TRBJ1-4, with D hard to call. The CDR3 sequence is 13 residues long. The V gene lost 3 bases and the J gene lost 8 bases, with 10 bases spanning the gap. In germline, CDR1 is MNHEY, CDR2 SVGAGI. The CDR3: CASSYSETEKLFF. The CDR3 DNA is TGTGCCAGCAGTTATTCGGAAACCGAAAAACTGTTTTTT.

V usage is TRBV19 and J usage is TRBJ2-7; 7 nucleotides agree with TRBD1. The V and J ends lost 5 bases and 3 bases, in that order; junction bases with no gene match: 7. CDR3 length: 14 residues. CDR1 is LNHDA, CDR2 SQIVND, per germline (reference sequence). CDR3 sequence (DNA): TGTGCCAGTAGTGGGCAAGGGGGCGACTACGAGCAGTACTTC. Translating it yields CASSGQGGDYEQYF.

This chain uses TRBV10-3 with TRBJ2-5, with D maybe TRBD2 (7 bases). The V end lost 4 bases, the J end lost 0 bases, and 12 bases lay between the germline ends. This CDR3 spans 15 amino acids. Per germline, CDR1 ENHRY and CDR2 SYGVKD. This chain's CDR3 is CAISGGGADQETQYF. The DNA for the CDR3 is TGTGCCATCAGTGGCGGGGGCGCAGACCAAGAGACCCAGTACTTC.

The rearrangement joins TRBV7-9 to TRBJ2-1; unclear D gene. The CDR3 consists of 14 residues. Looked up from germline, CDR1 is SEHNR and CDR2 is FQNEAQ (reference sequence). Trimming left V 0 bases short and J 5 bases short, with 8 bases between. The CDR3 nucleotides are TGTGCCAGCAGCTTAGCCACTGCAAACAATGAGCAGTTCTTC. This translates into CASSLATANNEQFF.